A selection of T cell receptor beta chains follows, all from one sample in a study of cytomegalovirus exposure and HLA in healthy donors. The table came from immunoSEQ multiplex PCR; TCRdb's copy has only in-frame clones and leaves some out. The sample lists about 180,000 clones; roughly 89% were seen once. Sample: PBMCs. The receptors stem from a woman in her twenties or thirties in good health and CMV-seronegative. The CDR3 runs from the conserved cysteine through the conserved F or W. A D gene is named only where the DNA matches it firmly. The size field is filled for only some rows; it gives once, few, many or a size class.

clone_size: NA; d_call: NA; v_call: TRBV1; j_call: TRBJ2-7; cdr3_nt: TGCACCAGCAGCCCGGGGACTAGCCAGTACGAGCAGTACTTC; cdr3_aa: CTSSPGTSQYEQYF
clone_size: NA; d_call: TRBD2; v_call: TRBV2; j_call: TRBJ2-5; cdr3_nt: TGTGCCAGCAGTGAGGGGGGGAACGAACAAGAGACTCAGTACTTC; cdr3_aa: CASSEGGNEQETQYF
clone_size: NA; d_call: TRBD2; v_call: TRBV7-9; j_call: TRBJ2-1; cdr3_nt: TGTGCCAGCAGCCCGAGCCGACTAGCGGGGGCGAAGGATGAGCAGTTCTTC; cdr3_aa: CASSPSRLAGAKDEQFF
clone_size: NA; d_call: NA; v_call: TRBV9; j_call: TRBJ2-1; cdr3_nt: TGTGCCAGCAGCGTAGGAGGGTTAGAATCCTACAATGAGCAGTTCTTC; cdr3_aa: CASSVGGLESYNEQFF
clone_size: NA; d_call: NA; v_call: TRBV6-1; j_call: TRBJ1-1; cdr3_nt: TGTGCCAGCAGTTTGAGGGAGTTTAAGGGAGCTTTCTTT; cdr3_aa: CASSLREFKGAFF
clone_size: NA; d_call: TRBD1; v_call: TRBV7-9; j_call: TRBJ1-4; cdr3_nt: TGTGCCAGCAGCCCGAGGGACAGGGGAAATGAAAAACTGTTTTTT; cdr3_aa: CASSPRDRGNEKLFF
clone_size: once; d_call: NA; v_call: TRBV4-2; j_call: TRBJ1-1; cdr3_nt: TGTGCCAGCAGCCAGGACAGCTTTAACACTGAAGCTTTCTTT; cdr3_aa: CASSQDSFNTEAFF
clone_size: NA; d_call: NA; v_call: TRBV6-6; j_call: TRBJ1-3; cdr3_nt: TGTGCCAGCAGACCTACAGGGTCCTCTGGAAACACCATATATTTT; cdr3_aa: CASRPTGSSGNTIYF
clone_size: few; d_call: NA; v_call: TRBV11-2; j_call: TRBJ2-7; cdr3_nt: TGTGCCAGCAGCTCTTTTGAGGGAAAGCGCTACGAGCAGTACTTC; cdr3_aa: CASSSFEGKRYEQYF
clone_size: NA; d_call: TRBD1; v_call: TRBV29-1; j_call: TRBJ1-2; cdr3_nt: TGCAGCGTTGAATGGGGGACAGACCTCTATGGCTACACCTTC; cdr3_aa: CSVEWGTDLYGYTF
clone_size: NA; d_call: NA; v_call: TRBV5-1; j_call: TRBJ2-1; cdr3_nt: TGCGCCAGCAGCTTGGGGTCACTAGTCAATGAGCAGTTCTTC; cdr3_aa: CASSLGSLVNEQFF
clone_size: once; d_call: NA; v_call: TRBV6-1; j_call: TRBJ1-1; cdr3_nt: TGTGCCAGCAGTCGACAGAGGAACACTGAAGCTTTCTTT; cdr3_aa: CASSRQRNTEAFF
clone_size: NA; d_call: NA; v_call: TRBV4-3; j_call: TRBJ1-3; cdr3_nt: TGCGCCAGCAGCCAAGGTACAGGGATAGGAAACACCATATATTTT; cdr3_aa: CASSQGTGIGNTIYF